The present T cell receptor beta chain was sequenced within a study of control samples from healthy donors and cancer patients. Sequencing used immunoSEQ multiplex PCR; TCRdb keeps in-frame clones, though not all of them. This table holds about 94,000 clones, just over 90% found once. Germline V gene lookup returns CDR1 KGHSH and CDR2 LQKENI. This CDR3 spans 16 amino acids. The ends lost 6 bases at V and 3 bases at J; junction bases unmatched: 13. This sequence joins TRBV18 and TRBJ1-2; 7 bases are shared with TRBD1. Sequenced: blood. The receptor was isolated from a woman between 18 and 29 years old in good health. The CDR3 region has the DNA TGTGCCAGCTCTTTCATCCGACAGGGAATGTACTATGGCTACACCTTC. This gives the protein CASSFIRQGMYYGYTF.